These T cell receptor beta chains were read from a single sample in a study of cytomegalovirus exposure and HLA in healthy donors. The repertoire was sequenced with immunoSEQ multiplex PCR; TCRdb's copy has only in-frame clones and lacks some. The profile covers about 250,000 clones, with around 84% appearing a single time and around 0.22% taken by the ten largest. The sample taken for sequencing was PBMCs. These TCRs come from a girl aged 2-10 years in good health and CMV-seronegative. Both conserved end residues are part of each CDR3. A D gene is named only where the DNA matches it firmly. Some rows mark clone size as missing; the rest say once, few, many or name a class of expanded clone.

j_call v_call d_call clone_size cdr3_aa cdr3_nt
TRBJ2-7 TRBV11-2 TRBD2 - CASSPPGGRGGEQYF TGTGCCAGCAGCCCTCCGGGCGGGAGGGGTGGAGAGCAGTACTTC
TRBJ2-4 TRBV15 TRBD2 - CATSRAILAGGGKNIQYF TGTGCCACCAGCAGAGCAATACTAGCGGGAGGCGGAAAAAACATTCAGTACTTC
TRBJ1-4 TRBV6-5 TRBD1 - CASSYSTGEEKLFF TGTGCCAGCAGTTACTCGACAGGGGAGGAAAAACTGTTTTTT
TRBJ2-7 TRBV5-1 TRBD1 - CASSHGQGTYEQYF TGCGCCAGCAGCCACGGACAGGGGACATACGAGCAGTACTTC
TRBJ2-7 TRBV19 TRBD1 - CASSRQGPREQYF TGTGCCAGTAGTCGACAGGGCCCTCGGGAGCAGTACTTC
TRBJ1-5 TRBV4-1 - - CASSQDRGGVGQPQHF TGCGCCAGCAGCCAAGATAGGGGAGGGGTGGGGCAGCCCCAGCATTTT
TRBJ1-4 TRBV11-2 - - CASSLRGLKLFF TGTGCCAGCAGCTTAAGGGGACTAAAACTGTTTTTT
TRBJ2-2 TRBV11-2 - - CASSLRGTGELFF TGTGCCAGCAGCTTAAGGGGTACCGGGGAGCTGTTTTTT
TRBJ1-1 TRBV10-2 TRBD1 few CASSHPGQGTEAFF TGCGCCAGCAGTCACCCGGGACAGGGGACTGAAGCTTTCTTT
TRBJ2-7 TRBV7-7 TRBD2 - CASSLREGGEQYF TGTGCCAGCAGCCTGCGGGAGGGAGGCGAGCAGTACTTC
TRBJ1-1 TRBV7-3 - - CASSQALNTEAFF TGTGCCAGCAGCCAGGCATTGAACACTGAAGCTTTCTTT
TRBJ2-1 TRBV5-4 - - CASSLRDGNEQFF TGTGCCAGCAGCTTGCGGGATGGCAATGAGCAGTTCTTC
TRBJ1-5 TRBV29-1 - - CSVGWGRKQPQHF TGCAGCGTTGGGTGGGGGCGGAAGCAGCCCCAGCATTTT
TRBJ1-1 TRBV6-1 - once CASSEAGGLDTEAFF TGTGCCAGCAGTGAAGCCGGGGGGTTAGACACTGAAGCTTTCTTT
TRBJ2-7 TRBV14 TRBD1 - CASSQRDRGRYEQYF TGTGCCAGCAGCCAACGAGACAGGGGACGTTACGAGCAGTACTTC
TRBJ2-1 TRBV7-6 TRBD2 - CASSSSGLAGVQFF TGTGCCAGCAGCTCCTCCGGACTAGCGGGGGTGCAGTTCTTC
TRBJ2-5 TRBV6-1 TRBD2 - CASSDGTSGAQETQYF TGTGCCAGCAGTGATGGGACTAGCGGGGCTCAAGAGACCCAGTACTTC
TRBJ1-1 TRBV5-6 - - CASSLVGVATEAFF TGTGCCAGCAGCTTGGTAGGGGTGGCCACTGAAGCTTTCTTT
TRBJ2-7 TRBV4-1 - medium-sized CASSPIGQFHPYEQYF TGCGCCAGCAGCCCGATAGGACAGTTCCATCCCTACGAGCAGTACTTC
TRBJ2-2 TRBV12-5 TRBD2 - CASGLGLDNTGELFF TGTGCTAGTGGTTTAGGACTAGACAACACCGGGGAGCTGTTTTTT
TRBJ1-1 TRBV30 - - CAWRERSNTEAFF TGTGCCTGGAGGGAGAGGTCGAACACTGAAGCTTTCTTT
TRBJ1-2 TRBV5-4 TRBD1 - CASSLGTGGVGGYTF TGTGCCAGCAGCTTGGGGACAGGGGGCGTAGGTGGCTACACCTTC
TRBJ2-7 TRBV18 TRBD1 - CASSPRDRVIHEQYF TGTGCCAGCTCCCCCAGGGACAGGGTCATCCACGAGCAGTACTTC
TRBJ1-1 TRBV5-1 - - CASSLAGLINTEAFF TGCGCCAGCAGCTTGGCGGGTTTGATAAACACTGAAGCTTTCTTT
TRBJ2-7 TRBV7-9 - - CASSLAGGPGLIYEQYF TGTGCCAGCAGCTTAGCGGGCGGACCGGGACTGATATACGAGCAGTACTTC
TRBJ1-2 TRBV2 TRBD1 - CASRGQGGYTF TGTGCCAGCAGGGGACAGGGCGGCTACACCTTC
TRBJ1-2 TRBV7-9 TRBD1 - CASSLGTGDGYTF TGTGCCAGCAGCTTAGGGACAGGCGATGGCTACACCTTC
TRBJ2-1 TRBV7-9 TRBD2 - CASSGVGGSSYNEQFF TGTGCCAGCAGCGGCGTGGGCGGGAGCTCCTACAATGAGCAGTTCTTC
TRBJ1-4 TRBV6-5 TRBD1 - CASSPTGTNEKLFF TGTGCCAGCAGTCCGACAGGGACTAATGAAAAACTGTTTTTT
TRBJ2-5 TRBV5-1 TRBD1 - CASSPGQGRETQYF TGCGCCAGCAGCCCGGGACAGGGGAGGGAGACCCAGTACTTC
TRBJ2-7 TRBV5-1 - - CASSLGSPYEQYF TGCGCCAGCAGCCTTGGCAGTCCCTACGAGCAGTACTTC
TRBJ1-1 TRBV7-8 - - CASSIRVNTEAFF TGTGCCAGCAGCATCAGGGTGAACACTGAAGCTTTCTTT
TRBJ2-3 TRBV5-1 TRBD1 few CASSHRTGAGDTQYF TGCGCCAGCAGCCACCGGACAGGGGCGGGGGATACGCAGTATTTT
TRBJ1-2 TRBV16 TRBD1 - CASSQSGGGSYGYTF TGTGCCAGCAGCCAATCCGGAGGGGGCAGCTATGGCTACACCTTC
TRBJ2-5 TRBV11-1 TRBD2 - CASSSSGGETQYF TGTGCCAGCAGCTCTAGCGGGGGGGAGACCCAGTACTTC
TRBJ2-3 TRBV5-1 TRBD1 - CASSPGQVRDTQYF TGCGCCAGCAGCCCCGGACAGGTTCGCGATACGCAGTATTTT
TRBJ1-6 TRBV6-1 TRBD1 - CASSERTGGHSPLHF TGTGCCAGCAGTGAAAGGACAGGGGGCCATTCACCCCTCCACTTT
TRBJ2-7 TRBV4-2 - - CASSQPGTTAYEQYF TGTGCCAGCAGCCAACCGGGGACAACGGCCTACGAGCAGTACTTC
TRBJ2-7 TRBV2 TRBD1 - CASRGARDRGDEQYF TGTGCCAGCAGGGGGGCCCGGGACAGGGGCGACGAGCAGTACTTC
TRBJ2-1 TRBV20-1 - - CSASVHNEQFF TGCAGTGCTAGCGTTCACAATGAGCAGTTCTTC
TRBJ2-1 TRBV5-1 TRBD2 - CASRPGTSGGHEQFF TGCGCCAGCAGACCCGGGACTAGCGGGGGACATGAGCAGTTCTTC
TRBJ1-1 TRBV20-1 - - CSALQYTEAFF TGCAGTGCTCTACAGTACACTGAAGCTTTCTTT
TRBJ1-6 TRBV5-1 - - CASSLGTEGSPLHF TGCGCCAGCAGCCTCGGGACGGAGGGCTCACCCCTCCACTTT
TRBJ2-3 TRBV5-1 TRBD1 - CASSLDRVSTDTQYF TGCGCCAGCAGCCTTGACAGGGTTAGCACAGATACGCAGTATTTT
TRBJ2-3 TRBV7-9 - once CASSRGPAGAITDTQYF TGTGCCAGCAGCCGAGGGCCGGCGGGGGCCATCACAGATACGCAGTATTTT
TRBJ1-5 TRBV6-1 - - CASSEQSGSNQPQHF TGTGCCAGCAGTGAGCAGTCCGGGAGCAATCAGCCCCAGCATTTT
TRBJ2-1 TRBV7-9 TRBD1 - CSSSLEDRGSNEQFF TGTTCCAGCAGCTTGGAGGACAGGGGGAGTAATGAGCAGTTCTTC
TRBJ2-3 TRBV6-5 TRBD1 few CASSQGQGITDTQYF TGTGCCAGCAGCCAAGGACAGGGGATTACAGATACGCAGTATTTT
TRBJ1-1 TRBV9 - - CASSVGVGGTEAFF TGTGCCAGCAGCGTAGGGGTAGGGGGCACTGAAGCTTTCTTT
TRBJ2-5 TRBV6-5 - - CASSLAGETQYF TGTGCCAGCAGTTTAGCCGGAGAGACCCAGTACTTC
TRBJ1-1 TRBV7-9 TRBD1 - CASSHRDRGAFF TGTGCCAGCAGCCACCGGGACAGGGGAGCTTTCTTT
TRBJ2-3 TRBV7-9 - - CASSLREDADTQYF TGTGCCAGCAGCTTAAGGGAGGACGCAGATACGCAGTATTTT
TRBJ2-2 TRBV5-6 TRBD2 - CASRPPGLAGGTGELFF TGTGCCAGCAGGCCACCGGGACTAGCGGGAGGGACCGGGGAGCTGTTTTTT
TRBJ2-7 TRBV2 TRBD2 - CASKKREPGEQYF TGTGCCAGCAAAAAGCGGGAGCCGGGGGAGCAGTACTTC